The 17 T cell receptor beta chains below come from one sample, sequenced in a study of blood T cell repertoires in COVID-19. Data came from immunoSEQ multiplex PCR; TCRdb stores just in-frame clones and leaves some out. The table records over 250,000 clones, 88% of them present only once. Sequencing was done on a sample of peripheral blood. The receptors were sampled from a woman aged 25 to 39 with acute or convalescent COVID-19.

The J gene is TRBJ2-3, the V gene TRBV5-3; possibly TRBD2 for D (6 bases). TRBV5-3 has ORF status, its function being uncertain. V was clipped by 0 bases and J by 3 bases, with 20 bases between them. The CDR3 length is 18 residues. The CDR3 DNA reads TGTGCCAGAAGCTTGGGGGTATTCTCGGAGGGTTTAACAGATACGCAGTATTTT. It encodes CARSLGVFSEGLTDTQYF.

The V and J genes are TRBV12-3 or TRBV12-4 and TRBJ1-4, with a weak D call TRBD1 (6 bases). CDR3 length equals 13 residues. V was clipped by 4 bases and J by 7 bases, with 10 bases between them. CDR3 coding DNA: TGTGCCAGCAGTTCAGGGGCAGGTGAAAAACTGTTTTTT. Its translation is CASSSGAGEKLFF.

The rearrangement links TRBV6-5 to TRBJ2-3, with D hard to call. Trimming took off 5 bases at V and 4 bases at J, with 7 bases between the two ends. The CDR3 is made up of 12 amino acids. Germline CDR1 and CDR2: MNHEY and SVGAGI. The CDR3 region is CASSQRSDTQYF. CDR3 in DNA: TGTGCCAGCAGTCAACGGTCAGATACGCAGTATTTT.

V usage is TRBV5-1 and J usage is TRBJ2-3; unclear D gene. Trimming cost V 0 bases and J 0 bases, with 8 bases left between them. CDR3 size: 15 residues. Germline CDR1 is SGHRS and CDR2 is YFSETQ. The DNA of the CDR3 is TGCGCCAGCAGCTTGGTTAGCACGAGCACAGATACGCAGTATTTT. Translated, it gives CASSLVSTSTDTQYF.

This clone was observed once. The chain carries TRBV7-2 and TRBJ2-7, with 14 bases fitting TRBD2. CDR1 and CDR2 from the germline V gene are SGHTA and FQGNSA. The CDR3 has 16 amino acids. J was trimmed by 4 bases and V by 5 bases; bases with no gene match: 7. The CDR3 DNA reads TGTGCCAGCAGCCGCGGAGGACTAGCGGGGGGTTACGAGCAGTACTTC. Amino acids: CASSRGGLAGGYEQYF.

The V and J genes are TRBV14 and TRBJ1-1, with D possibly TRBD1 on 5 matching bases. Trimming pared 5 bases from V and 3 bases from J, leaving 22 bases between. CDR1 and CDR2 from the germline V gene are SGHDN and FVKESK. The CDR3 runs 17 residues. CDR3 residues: CASSKRFGTPGDTEAFF. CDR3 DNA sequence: TGTGCCAGCAGCAAAAGATTCGGGACTCCGGGAGACACTGAAGCTTTCTTT.

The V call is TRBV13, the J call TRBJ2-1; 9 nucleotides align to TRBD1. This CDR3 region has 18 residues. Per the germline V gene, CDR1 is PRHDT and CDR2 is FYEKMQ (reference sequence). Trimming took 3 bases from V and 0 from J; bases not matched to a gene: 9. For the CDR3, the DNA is TGTGCCAGCAGCTTTTCGGGACAGGGTAGAAGCTCCTACAATGAGCAGTTCTTC. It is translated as CASSFSGQGRSSYNEQFF. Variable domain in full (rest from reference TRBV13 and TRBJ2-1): AAGVIQSPRHLIKEKRETATLKCYPIPRHDTVYWYQQGPGQDPQFLISFYEKMQSDKGSIPDRFSAQQFSDYHSELNMSSLELGDSALYFCASSFSGQGRSSYNEQFFGPGTRLTVL.

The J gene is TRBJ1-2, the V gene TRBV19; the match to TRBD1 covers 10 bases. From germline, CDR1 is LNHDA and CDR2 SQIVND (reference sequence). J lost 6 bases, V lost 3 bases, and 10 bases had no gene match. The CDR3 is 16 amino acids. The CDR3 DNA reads TGTGCCAGTAGTATTGGGCGACAGGGGGCGAGAAATGGCTACACCTTC. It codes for CASSIGRQGARNGYTF.

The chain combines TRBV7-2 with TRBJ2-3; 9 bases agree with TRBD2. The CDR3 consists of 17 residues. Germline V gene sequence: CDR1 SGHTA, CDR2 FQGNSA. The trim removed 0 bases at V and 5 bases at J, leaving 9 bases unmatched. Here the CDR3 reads CASSLAAGGLWGDTQYF. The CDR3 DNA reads TGTGCCAGCAGCTTAGCGGCGGGAGGGCTTTGGGGAGATACGCAGTATTTT. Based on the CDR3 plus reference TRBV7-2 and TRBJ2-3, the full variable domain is GAGVSQSPSNKVTEKGKDVELRCDPISGHTALYWYRQSLGQGLEFLIYFQGNSAPDKSGLPSDRFSAERTGGSVSTLTIQRTQQEDSAVYLCASSLAAGGLWGDTQYFGPGTRLTVL.

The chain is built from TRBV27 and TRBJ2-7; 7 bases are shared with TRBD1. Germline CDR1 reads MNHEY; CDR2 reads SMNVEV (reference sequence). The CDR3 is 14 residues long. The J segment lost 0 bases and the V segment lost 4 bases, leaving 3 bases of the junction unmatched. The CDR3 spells CASSSRTGSYEQYF. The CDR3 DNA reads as TGTGCCAGCAGTTCCAGGACAGGCTCCTACGAGCAGTACTTC.

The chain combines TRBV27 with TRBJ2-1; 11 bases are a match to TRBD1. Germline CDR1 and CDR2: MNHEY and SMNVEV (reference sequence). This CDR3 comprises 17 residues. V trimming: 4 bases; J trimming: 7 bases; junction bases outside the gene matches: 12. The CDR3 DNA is TGTGCCAGCAGTTCTTCTTTTGGACAGGGGGCTTGGAATGAGCAGTTCTTC. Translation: CASSSSFGQGAWNEQFF.

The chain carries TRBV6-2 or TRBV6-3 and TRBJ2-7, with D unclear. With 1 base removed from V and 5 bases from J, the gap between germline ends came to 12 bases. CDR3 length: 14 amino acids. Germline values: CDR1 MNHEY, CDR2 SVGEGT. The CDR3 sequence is CASSYWQVLDEQYF. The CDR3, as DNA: TGTGCCAGCAGTTACTGGCAGGTGTTGGACGAGCAGTACTTC.

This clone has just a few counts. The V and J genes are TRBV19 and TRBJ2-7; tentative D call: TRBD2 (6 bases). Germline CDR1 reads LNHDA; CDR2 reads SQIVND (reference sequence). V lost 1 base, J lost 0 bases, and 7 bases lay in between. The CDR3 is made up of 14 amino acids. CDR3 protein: CASSIVGSSYEQYF. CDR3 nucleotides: TGTGCCAGTAGTATAGTCGGGAGCTCCTACGAGCAGTACTTC. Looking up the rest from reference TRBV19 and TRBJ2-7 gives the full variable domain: DGGITQSPKYLFRKEGQNVTLSCEQNLNHDAMYWYRQDPGQGLRLIYYSQIVNDFQKGDIAEGYSVSREKKESFPLTVTSAQKNPTAFYLCASSIVGSSYEQYFGPGTRLTVT.

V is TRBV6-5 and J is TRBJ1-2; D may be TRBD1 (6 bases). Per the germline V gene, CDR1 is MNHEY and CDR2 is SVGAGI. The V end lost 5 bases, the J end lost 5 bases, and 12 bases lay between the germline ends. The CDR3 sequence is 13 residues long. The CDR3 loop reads CASSRGTNYGYTF. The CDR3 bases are TGTGCCAGCAGTCGAGGGACAAATTATGGCTACACCTTC.

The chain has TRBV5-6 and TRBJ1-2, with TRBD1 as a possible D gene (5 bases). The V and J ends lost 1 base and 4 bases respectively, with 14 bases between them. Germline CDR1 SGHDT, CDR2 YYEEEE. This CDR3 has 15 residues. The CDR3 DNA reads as TGTGCCAGCAGCTTGCAGGGCGGGAGACTCTATGGCTACACCTTC. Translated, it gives CASSLQGGRLYGYTF.

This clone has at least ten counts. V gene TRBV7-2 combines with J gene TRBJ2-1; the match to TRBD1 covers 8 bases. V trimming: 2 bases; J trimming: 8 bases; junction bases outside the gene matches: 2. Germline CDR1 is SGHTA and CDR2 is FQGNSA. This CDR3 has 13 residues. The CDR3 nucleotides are TGTGCCAGCAGCTTACAGGGGGCCGATGAGCAGTTCTTC. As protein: CASSLQGADEQFF.

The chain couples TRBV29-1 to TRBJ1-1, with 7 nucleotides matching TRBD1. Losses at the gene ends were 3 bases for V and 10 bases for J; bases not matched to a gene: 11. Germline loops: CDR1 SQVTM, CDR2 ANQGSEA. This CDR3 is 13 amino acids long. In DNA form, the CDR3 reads TGCAGCGTTGATGGAGGGACAGTGCCGGGAGCTTTCTTT. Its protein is CSVDGGTVPGAFF.